Listed here are 18 T cell receptor beta chains from one sample, sequenced in a study of T cell responses to AZD1222 COVID-19 vaccine. Using immunoSEQ multiplex PCR, the repertoire was profiled, and TCRdb retains in-frame clones only, with some absent. The sample records approximately 150,000 clones, just over 90% being singletons. The sample was peripheral blood, taken on day 0 of AZD1222 vaccination. Receptors were obtained from an adult in good health.

This chain uses TRBV2 with TRBJ2-5; 9 bases align to TRBD2. V lost 7 bases to trimming and J lost 4 bases; unmatched junction nucleotides: 10. In germline, CDR1 is SNHLY, CDR2 FYNNEI. This CDR3 comprises 15 residues. DNA for the CDR3: TGTGCCAGCACCCCCGGGACTAGCACGGGAGAGACCCAGTACTTC. As protein: CASTPGTSTGETQYF.

The chain carries TRBV5-5 and TRBJ1-6; possible D gene TRBD1, 6 bases. Germline V gives CDR1 SGHKS, CDR2 YYEKEE (reference sequence). V lost 4 bases to trimming and J lost 0 bases, with 11 bases between them. The CDR3 loop spans 16 amino acids. In DNA, the CDR3 is TGTGCCAGCAGCCGTGGACAGAGCTCCTATAATTCACCCCTCCACTTT. Its protein is CASSRGQSSYNSPLHF.

V is TRBV5-4 and J is TRBJ2-7, with D maybe TRBD2 (6 bases). The CDR3 length is 14 residues. Deletions cut 1 base from V and 5 bases from J, with 13 bases between. Germline loops: CDR1 SGHNT, CDR2 YYREEE (reference sequence). CDR3 sequence reads: CASSLTSSPDEQYF. The DNA of the CDR3 is TGTGCCAGCAGCTTGACTAGCAGTCCCGACGAGCAGTACTTC.

The rearrangement joins TRBV7-9 to TRBJ2-1; D may be TRBD1 (5 bases). The ends were cut back, 4 bases at V and 8 bases at J, with 15 bases in the middle. The CDR3 extends over 14 amino acids. In germline, CDR1 is SEHNR, CDR2 FQNEAQ (reference sequence). CDR3 residues: CASSSTLQGDEQFF. CDR3 sequence (DNA): TGTGCCAGCAGCTCAACCTTGCAGGGTGATGAGCAGTTCTTC.

The V call is TRBV12-3 or TRBV12-4, the J call TRBJ2-3; D is unresolved. Trimming removed 4 bases at V and 6 bases at J, with 8 bases between. This CDR3 comprises 12 residues. CDR3 nucleotides: TGTGCCAGCAGTTGGCGCCGGGATACGCAGTATTTT. It translates to CASSWRRDTQYF.

The rearrangement joins TRBV28 to TRBJ1-5, with a possible D match to TRBD1 (6 bases). Trimming removed 3 bases at V and 4 bases at J, with 19 bases between. CDR1 is MDHEN, CDR2 SYDVKM, per germline. The CDR3 contains 17 residues. Here the CDR3 DNA reads TGTGCCAGCAGTTTGGGGGGACAAGGACGGACGAATCAGCCCCAGCATTTT. Translating it yields CASSLGGQGRTNQPQHF.

The rearrangement uses TRBV2 and TRBJ2-7, with 8 bases fitting TRBD1. The CDR3 is made up of 14 amino acids. CDR1 and CDR2 (germline): SNHLY, FYNNEI. V shed 8 bases and J 1 base; nucleotides not matched to a gene: 7. The CDR3 loop reads CASLDGQGSYEQYF. In DNA form, the CDR3 reads TGTGCCAGCTTAGATGGACAGGGTTCCTACGAGCAGTACTTC.

This clone has only one observation. The rearrangement joins TRBV2 to TRBJ2-5, with D possibly TRBD1 on 5 matching bases. V lost 4 bases to trimming and J lost 5 bases, with 8 bases between them. The CDR3 totals 12 residues. Germline assignment: CDR1 SNHLY and CDR2 FYNNEI. The DNA for the CDR3 is TGTGCCAGCAGTGTCAGGGTTGAGACCCAGTACTTC. Translated: CASSVRVETQYF.

The chain couples TRBV7-2 to TRBJ2-1; D not certain. The V end lost 7 bases, the J end lost 2 bases, and 15 bases lay between the germline ends. From germline, CDR1 is SGHTA and CDR2 FQGNSA. The CDR3 runs 15 residues. CDR3 DNA: TGTGCCAGCACTATTCCTCCTACTCCCTACAATGAGCAGTTCTTC. Amino acid sequence: CASTIPPTPYNEQFF.

The rearrangement joins TRBV5-4 to TRBJ2-2; the D gene is possibly TRBD2 (5 bases). CDR1 and CDR2 from the germline V gene are SGHNT and YYREEE (reference sequence). V lost 1 base and J lost 8, with 6 bases in between. This CDR3 is 12 amino acids long. The CDR3: CASSLSGGELFF. CDR3 bases: TGTGCCAGCAGCTTGTCGGGAGGGGAGCTGTTTTTT.

The genes are TRBV12-3 or TRBV12-4 and TRBJ2-7; no clear D gene. V lost 2 bases, J lost 6 bases, and 11 bases lay in between. The CDR3 loop spans 13 amino acids. For the CDR3, the DNA is TGTGCCAGCAGTTTAAGTTTACTACTCGAGCAGTACTTC. Amino acid sequence: CASSLSLLLEQYF.

This chain joins TRBV30 and TRBJ1-2; no definite D call. Per germline, CDR1 GTSNPN and CDR2 SVGIG (reference sequence). The V gene lost 0 bases and the J gene lost 8 bases, with 16 bases spanning the gap. The CDR3 sequence is 14 residues long. As DNA, the CDR3 is TGTGCCTGGAGTGTACCTGGTGTAGTTCGCGGCTACACCTTC. Residues: CAWSVPGVVRGYTF.

The chain couples TRBV5-4 to TRBJ2-7, with 11 bases identical to TRBD1. Per germline, CDR1 SGHNT and CDR2 YYREEE (reference sequence). V lost 3 bases, J lost 0 bases, and 2 bases stayed unmatched. The CDR3 loop spans 15 amino acids. The CDR3 spells CASSWGQGVSYEQYF. CDR3 bases: TGTGCCAGCAGCTGGGGACAGGGGGTCTCCTACGAGCAGTACTTC.

This rearrangement joins TRBV30 to TRBJ1-1; 7 bases fit TRBD1. The CDR3 consists of 15 residues. Germline CDR1 and CDR2: GTSNPN and SVGIG (reference sequence). V was pared by 8 bases and J by 2 bases, with 14 bases of the junction left unmatched. DNA for the CDR3: TGTGCCGGGGGGGGCACAGGGGCGGTCAACACTGAAGCTTTCTTT. It is translated as CAGGGTGAVNTEAFF. The full variable domain, with the rest looked up from reference TRBV30 and TRBJ1-1, is SQTIHQWPATLVQPVGSPLSLECTVEGTSNPNLYWYRQAAGRGLQLLFYSVGIGQISSEVPQNLSASRPQDRQFILSSKKLLLSDSGFYLCAGGGTGAVNTEAFFGQGTRLTVV.

To note about this clone: The junction does not match germline at one end; this may be a read error. This rearrangement joins TRBV18 to TRBJ1-2; no clear D. Germline CDR1 and CDR2: KGHSH and LQKENI. CDR3 size: 12 residues. The CDR3 sequence: CASSPQNYGYTF. CDR3 DNA sequence: TGTGCCAGCTCCCCACAGAACTATGGCTACACCTTC.

The chain links TRBV6-2 or TRBV6-3 to TRBJ2-7; 7 bases align to TRBD1. The CDR3 contains 19 residues. Unmatched junction bases numbered 17, after V lost 0 bases and J lost 3 bases. The germline CDR1 and CDR2 sequences are MNHEY and SVGEGT. CDR3 sequence (DNA): TGTGCCAGCAGTTACTCCAGACAGGGTGGAATAGCATATGGCTACGAGCAGTACTTC. Its translation is CASSYSRQGGIAYGYEQYF.

The V call is TRBV5-1, the J call TRBJ2-3, with no clear D. The V gene lost 0 bases and the J gene lost 0 bases, with 8 bases spanning the gap. This CDR3 contains 15 residues. CDR1 SGHRS and CDR2 YFSETQ come from the germline V gene. In nucleotides, the CDR3 is TGCGCCAGCAGCTTGGCGCCGCCCAGCACAGATACGCAGTATTTT. It specifies CASSLAPPSTDTQYF.

The gene calls are TRBV19 and TRBJ1-2; TRBD1 agrees at 7 bases. The CDR3 runs to 14 residues. The germline V gene encodes CDR1 LNHDA and CDR2 SQIVND (reference sequence). With V trimmed by 6 bases and J by 0 bases, 4 bases remained unmatched. DNA for the CDR3: TGTGCCAGTAGGAGACAGGGAGCTAACTATGGCTACACCTTC. This translates into CASRRQGANYGYTF.